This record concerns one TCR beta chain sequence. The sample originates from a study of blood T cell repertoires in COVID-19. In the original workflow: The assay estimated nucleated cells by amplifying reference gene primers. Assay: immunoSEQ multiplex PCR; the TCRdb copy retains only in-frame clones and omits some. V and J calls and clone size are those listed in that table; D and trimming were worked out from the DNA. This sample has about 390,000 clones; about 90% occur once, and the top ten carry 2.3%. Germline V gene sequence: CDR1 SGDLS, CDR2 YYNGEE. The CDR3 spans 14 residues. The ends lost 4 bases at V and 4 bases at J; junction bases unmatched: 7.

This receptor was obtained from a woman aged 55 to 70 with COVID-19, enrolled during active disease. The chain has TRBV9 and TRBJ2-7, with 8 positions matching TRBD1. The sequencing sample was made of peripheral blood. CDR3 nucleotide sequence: TGTGCCAGCAGCCCCTCAGGGGGCTCGTACGAGCAGTACTTC. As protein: CASSPSGGSYEQYF.